This TCR beta chain was recorded in a study of vaccination and CD4 T cells after COVID-19. Whole-study context: Ranging from 14 to 241, the interval between dose two and post-vaccine sampling had a median of approximately 67 days.

CDR3 size: 13 residues. Germline-derived CDR1 and CDR2 are DFQATT and SNEGSKA (reference sequence). Comment on this clonotype: Its specificity is unknown. At one end, the junction sequence differs from germline, possibly due to a read error.

Treatment described: roughly 10-day PBMC culture with coronavirus spike peptide pools or control peptides (ViraFEST assay). Expansion of antigen-specific T cells with peptide pools by ViraFEST preceded sequencing of TCRs. Researchers reported culturing around 2 million PBMCs per well with approximately 9.1 IU/ml IL-2 and 9 to 10 ug/ml peptide pools. Sequence data for DNA of cultured CD4+ T cells were generated by the Oncomine TCR Beta short-read assay. TCRdb redid the calling of the PCR reads with MiXCR, one entry per CDR3 protein. This table has 20,000 or so distinct CDR3 sequences, roughly 56% appearing once.

The rearrangement links TRBV20-1 to TRBJ1-2, with 8 nucleotides matching TRBD1. The material sequenced was CD4+ T cells from blood, cultured in vitro. The clonotype originates from a human donor who had recovered from COVID-19. CDR3 region: CNAWDRNFYGYTF. The CDR3 region has the DNA TGCAATGCTTGGGACAGGAACTTCTATGGCTACACCTTC.